This entry describes one T cell receptor beta chain. The antigen remains undetermined. Here immunoSEQ multiplex PCR was the method, and the copy in TCRdb shows in-frame clones only, minus some. This table holds tens of thousands of clones, approximately 62% found once. This specimen belongs to a study of vaccination effects on CD4 cells after COVID-19. After expansion with viral peptide pools in the ViraFEST assay, antigen-specific CD4+ T cells were sequenced. A 10-day culture period preceded the isolation of CD4+ T cells. PCR-confirmed SARS-CoV-2 infection occurred in the person between March and December 2020. Cultures received IL-2 medium that replaced half the medium on days 3 and 7. The V and J ends lost 2 bases and 4 bases, in that order; junction bases with no gene match: 3. Germline CDR1 and CDR2: SGHRS and YFSETQ. There are 15 residues in the CDR3.

V and J are TRBV5-1 and TRBJ2-3; 11 positions match TRBD2. This clonotype originated in a human donor who had a prior SARS-CoV-2 infection. The sample here was CD4+ T cells from PBMCs cultured with SARS-CoV-2 spike peptides, taken before COVID-19 vaccination. The CDR3: CASSLLAGAADTQYF. CDR3 coding DNA: TGCGCCAGCAGCTTACTAGCGGGAGCGGCAGATACGCAGTATTTT.